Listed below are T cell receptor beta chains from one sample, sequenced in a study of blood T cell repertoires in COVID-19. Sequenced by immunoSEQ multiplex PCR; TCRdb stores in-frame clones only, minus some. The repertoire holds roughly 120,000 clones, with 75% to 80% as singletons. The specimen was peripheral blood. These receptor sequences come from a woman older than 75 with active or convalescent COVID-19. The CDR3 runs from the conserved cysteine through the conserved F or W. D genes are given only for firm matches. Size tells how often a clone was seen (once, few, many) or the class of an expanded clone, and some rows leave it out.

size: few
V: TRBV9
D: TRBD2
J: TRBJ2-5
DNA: TGTGCCAGCAGCGTAGGTCCCGGACTAGCGGGAGGGTCTGGAGAGACCCAGTACTTC
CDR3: CASSVGPGLAGGSGETQYF

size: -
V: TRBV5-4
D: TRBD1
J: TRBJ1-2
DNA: TGTGCCAGCAGCCCAAGGGACAGTTCCTATGGCTACACCTTC
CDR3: CASSPRDSSYGYTF

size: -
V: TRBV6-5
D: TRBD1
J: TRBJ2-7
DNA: TGTGCCAGCAGTTACTCGGGTGGACAGGGCTACGAGCAGTACTTC
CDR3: CASSYSGGQGYEQYF

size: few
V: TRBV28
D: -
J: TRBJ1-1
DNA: TGTGCCAGCAGTTTGGTTACTTGGGGGCGGATGAACACTGAAGCTTTCTTT
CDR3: CASSLVTWGRMNTEAFF

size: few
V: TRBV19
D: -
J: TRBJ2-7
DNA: TGTGCCAGTAGTGCGCGGGACGCCGGATGGTACGAGCAGTACTTC
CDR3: CASSARDAGWYEQYF

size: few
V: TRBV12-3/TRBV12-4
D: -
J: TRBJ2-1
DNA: TGTGCCAGCAGTTTTTTCGGCAATGAGCAGTTCTTC
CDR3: CASSFFGNEQFF

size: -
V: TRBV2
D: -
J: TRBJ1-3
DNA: TGTGCCAGCACCCCCCGGGAGAACACCATATATTTT
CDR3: CASTPRENTIYF

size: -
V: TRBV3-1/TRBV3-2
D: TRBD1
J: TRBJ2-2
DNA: TGTGCCAGCAGCCCTTGGGACAGGGGGTCCACCGGGGAGCTGTTTTTT
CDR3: CASSPWDRGSTGELFF

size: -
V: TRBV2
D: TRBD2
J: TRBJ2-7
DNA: TGTGCCAGCAGTGTAGAGCGGGGGGAGCTCTACGAGCAGTACTTC
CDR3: CASSVERGELYEQYF

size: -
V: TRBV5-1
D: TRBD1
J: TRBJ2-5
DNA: TGCGCCAGCAGCCAAGAGGGGGCAAGCCAAGAGACCCAGTACTTC
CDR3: CASSQEGASQETQYF

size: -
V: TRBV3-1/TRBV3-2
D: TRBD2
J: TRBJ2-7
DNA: TGTGCCAGCAGCCAATCCAGGCTAGCGGGTTCCTACGAGCAGTACTTC
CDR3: CASSQSRLAGSYEQYF

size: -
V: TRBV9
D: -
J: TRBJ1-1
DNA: TGTGCCAGCAGCTCGGGGTCCCGGGGGAACACTGAAGCTTTCTTT
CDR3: CASSSGSRGNTEAFF

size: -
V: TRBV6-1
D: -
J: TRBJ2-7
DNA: TGTGCCAGCAGTGAGGGTCAGGGGATTTGGGAGCAGTACTTC
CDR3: CASSEGQGIWEQYF

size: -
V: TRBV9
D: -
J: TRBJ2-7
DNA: TGTGCCAGCAGCGTAGGGGCAGCGGACTCCTACGAGCAGTACTTC
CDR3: CASSVGAADSYEQYF

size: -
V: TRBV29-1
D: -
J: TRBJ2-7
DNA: TGCAGCGTTATACAGGGCTCCGAGCAGTACTTC
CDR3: CSVIQGSEQYF

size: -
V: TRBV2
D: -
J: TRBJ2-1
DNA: TGTGCCAGCAGTAAGCGGACGGACCACAATGAGCAGTTCTTC
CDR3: CASSKRTDHNEQFF

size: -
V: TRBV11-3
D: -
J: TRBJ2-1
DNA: TGTGCCAGCAGCACCCAGATGGGGCTAGAGCAGTTCTTC
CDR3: CASSTQMGLEQFF

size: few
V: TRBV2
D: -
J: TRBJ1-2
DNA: TGTGCCAGCGGCTATGAGGTGAGGGCGACCTATGGCTACACCTTC
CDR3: CASGYEVRATYGYTF

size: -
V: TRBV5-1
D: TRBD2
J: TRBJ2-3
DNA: TGCGCCAGCAGCTTGGCCCTAGCGGGAGTCTCGGATACGCAGTATTTT
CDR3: CASSLALAGVSDTQYF

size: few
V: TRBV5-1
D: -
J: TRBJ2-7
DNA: TGCGCCAGCAGCTTGACAGGGTTCTCCTACGAGCAGTACTTC
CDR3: CASSLTGFSYEQYF

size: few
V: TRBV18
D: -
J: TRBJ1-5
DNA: TGTGCCAGCTCACCGGCAGTTAGCAATCAGCCCCAGCATTTT
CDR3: CASSPAVSNQPQHF

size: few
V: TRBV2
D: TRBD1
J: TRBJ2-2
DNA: TGTGCCAGCAGTGAATTAGGGACAGGGGTGACCGGGGAGCTGTTTTTT
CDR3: CASSELGTGVTGELFF

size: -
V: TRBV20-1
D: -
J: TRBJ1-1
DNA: TGCAGTGCTAGTTGGCGGGGCACTGAAGCTTTCTTT
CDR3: CSASWRGTEAFF

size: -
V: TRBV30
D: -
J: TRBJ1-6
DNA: TGTGCCTGGACCCAAGGTAGCGGGATCACCTCACCCCTCCACTTT
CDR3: CAWTQGSGITSPLHF

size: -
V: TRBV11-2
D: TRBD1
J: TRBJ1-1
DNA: TGTGCCAGCAGCTTAGCGGACAGGGGGTATTGGGAAACTGAAGCTTTCTTT
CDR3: CASSLADRGYWETEAFF

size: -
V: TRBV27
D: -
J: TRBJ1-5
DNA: TGTGCCAGCAGTTTATCCCCGGGGGGCGGGATTCAGCCCCAGCATTTT
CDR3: CASSLSPGGGIQPQHF

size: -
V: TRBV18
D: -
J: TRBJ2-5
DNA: TGTGCCAGCTCACCAGGACTTCAAGAGACCCAGTACTTC
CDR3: CASSPGLQETQYF

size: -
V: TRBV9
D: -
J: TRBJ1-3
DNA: TGTGCCAGCAGCACCCAGGGAACTGGAAACACCATATATTTT
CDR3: CASSTQGTGNTIYF

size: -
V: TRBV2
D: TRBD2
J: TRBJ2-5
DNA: TGTGCCAGCAGTGGGACTAGCGGGAGGGAAGAGACCCAGTACTTC
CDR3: CASSGTSGREETQYF

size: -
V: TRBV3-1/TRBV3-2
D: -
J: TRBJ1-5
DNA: TGTGCCAGCAGCCAAGGGGGCAGGGACAATCAGCCCCAGCATTTT
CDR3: CASSQGGRDNQPQHF

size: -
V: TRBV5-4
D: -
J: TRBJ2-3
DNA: TGTGCCAGCAGCTTTTGGGGGGCGCGGGGGGATACGCAGTATTTT
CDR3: CASSFWGARGDTQYF

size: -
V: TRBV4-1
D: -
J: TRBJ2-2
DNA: TGCGCCAGCAGCCAATTCACCCGGTCCGGGGAGCTGTTTTTT
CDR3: CASSQFTRSGELFF

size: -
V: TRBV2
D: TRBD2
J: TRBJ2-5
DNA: TGTGCCAGCAGTGGGACTAGCGGGAGGGTAGAGACCCAGTACTTC
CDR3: CASSGTSGRVETQYF

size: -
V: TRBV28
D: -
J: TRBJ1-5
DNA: TGTGCCAGCGGGGGGGCAGGCGAGGGGAAGCCCCAGCATTTT
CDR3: CASGGAGEGKPQHF

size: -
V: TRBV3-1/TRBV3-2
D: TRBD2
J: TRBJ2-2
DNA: TGTGCCAGTTCGGGACTAGCGGCTTCGAACACCGGGGAGCTGTTTTTT
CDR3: CASSGLAASNTGELFF

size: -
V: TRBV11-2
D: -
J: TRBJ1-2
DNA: TGTGCCAGCAGCTTATTCGCCAGGGCTGATGGCTACACCTTC
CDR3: CASSLFARADGYTF